Given below is one T cell receptor (beta chain) in context. As yet, its antigen is unknown. This sample was taken from a study of T cells in Graves' hyperthyroidism and ophthalmopathy. Study-wide findings and caveats: In blood, most of the thyroid clonotypes expanded above 0.001 were also present. Ophthalmopathy was identified by the model a median roughly 6.5 months ahead of onset. From stable hyperthyroidism, ophthalmopathy was set apart by a 13 V-J model.

V dropped 8 bases and J dropped 5 bases, with 10 bases sitting between them. Germline V lookup: CDR1 MNHNY, CDR2 SVGAGI (reference sequence). The CDR3 totals 13 residues. Researchers amplified the TCR beta CDR3 regions from RNA transcripts. Primed by the HTBI set, a first-round RT-PCR was run on the TCR CDR3. Via MiXCR, TCRdb re-called the multiplex PCR reads, giving one row per CDR3 protein. The repertoire has over 650,000 distinct CDR3 sequences, about 45% of them found once; the top ten carry under 8.5%. The sequenced sample was peripheral blood or thyroid tissue (not recorded which). The source of this sequence is an adult man with Graves' disease, either hyperthyroidism or ophthalmopathy (not recorded which). The chain joins TRBV6-6 to TRBJ1-6; D is uncertain. Written as DNA, the CDR3 is TGTGCCAGCGGAGGACGGGATAATTCACCCCTCCACTTT. Its translation: CASGGRDNSPLHF.